These T cell receptor beta chains were read from a single sample in a study of cytomegalovirus exposure and HLA in healthy donors. The data were produced by immunoSEQ multiplex PCR, yet TCRdb's version contains in-frame clones alone and is incomplete. The table lists approximately 150,000 clones, about four fifths of them singletons, with roughly 5.2% in the top ten. The source material was PBMCs. The receptors stem from a man between 18 and 35 years old in good health and CMV-seronegative. Both conserved end residues are part of each CDR3. A D gene is named only where the DNA matches it firmly. Size is stated for part of the rows, as once, few or many counts, or as a class when the clone is expanded.

cdr3_length	d_call	v_call	clone_size	j_call	cdr3_aa	cdr3_nt
15	TRBD2	TRBV7-2	-	TRBJ2-1	CASSYGGAGVYEQFF	TGTGCCAGCAGCTATGGGGGAGCGGGAGTCTATGAGCAGTTCTTC
15	-	TRBV19	once	TRBJ2-3	CASSAPGSGADTQYF	TGTGCCAGTAGTGCCCCAGGTTCGGGGGCAGATACGCAGTATTTT
15	TRBD1	TRBV7-9	-	TRBJ2-7	CASSLPDRNSYEQYF	TGTGCCAGCAGCTTACCGGACAGGAATAGCTACGAGCAGTACTTC
16	TRBD1	TRBV27	-	TRBJ2-3	CASSSRQGAVTDTQYF	TGTGCCAGCAGTTCCCGACAGGGGGCCGTCACAGATACGCAGTATTTT
16	TRBD2	TRBV2	-	TRBJ2-1	CASSGVRGGAFDEQFF	TGTGCCAGCAGTGGGGTACGCGGGGGGGCCTTTGATGAGCAGTTCTTC
15	TRBD2	TRBV11-2	-	TRBJ2-7	CASSRGRGAAYEQYF	TGTGCCAGCAGCCGCGGGCGGGGGGCCGCCTACGAGCAGTACTTC
12	-	TRBV28	-	TRBJ1-6	CASSPPRGPLHF	TGTGCCAGCAGCCCCCCCAGGGGACCCCTCCACTTT
14	-	TRBV6-6	-	TRBJ2-3	CASSRLYPTDTQYF	TGTGCCAGCAGTCGTCTTTATCCCACAGATACGCAGTATTTT
16	TRBD1	TRBV7-9	-	TRBJ2-7	CASRRASGTASYEQYF	TGTGCCAGCAGGCGAGCATCCGGGACAGCCTCCTACGAGCAGTACTTC
12	-	TRBV4-2	few	TRBJ1-4	CASSPSGEKLFF	TGTGCCAGCAGCCCGTCGGGTGAAAAACTGTTTTTT
14	-	TRBV6-1	-	TRBJ2-4	CAIEPAGAADIQYF	TGTGCCATCGAGCCAGCAGGGGCGGCCGACATTCAGTACTTC
11	-	TRBV30	-	TRBJ2-1	CAWSVGGGRFF	TGTGCCTGGAGTGTAGGCGGAGGCCGGTTCTTC
15	TRBD2	TRBV10-3	-	TRBJ2-1	CASRETSGGHNEQFF	TGTGCCAGCAGAGAAACTAGCGGGGGACACAATGAGCAGTTCTTC